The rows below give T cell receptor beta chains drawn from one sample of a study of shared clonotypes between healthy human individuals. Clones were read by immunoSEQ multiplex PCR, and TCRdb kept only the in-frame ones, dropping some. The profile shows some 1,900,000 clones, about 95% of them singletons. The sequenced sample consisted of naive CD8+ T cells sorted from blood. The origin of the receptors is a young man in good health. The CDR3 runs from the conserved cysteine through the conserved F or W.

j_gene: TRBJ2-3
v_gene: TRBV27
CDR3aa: CASSLGQGSDTQYF

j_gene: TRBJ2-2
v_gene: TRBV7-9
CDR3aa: CASSLRDLNTGELFF

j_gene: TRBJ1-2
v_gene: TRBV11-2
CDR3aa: CASSFHWDREHGYTF

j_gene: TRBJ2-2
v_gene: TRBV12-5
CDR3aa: CASGTPLEGGNTGELFF

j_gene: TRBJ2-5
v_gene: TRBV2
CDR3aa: CASSRSAGQETQYF

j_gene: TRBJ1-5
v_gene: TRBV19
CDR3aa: CASSATGYSNQPQHF

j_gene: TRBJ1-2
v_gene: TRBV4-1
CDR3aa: CASSQDPGSYGYTF

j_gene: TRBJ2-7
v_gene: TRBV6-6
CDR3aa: CASGPVRYEQYF

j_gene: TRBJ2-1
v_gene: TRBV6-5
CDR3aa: CASSPIQDGPGFF

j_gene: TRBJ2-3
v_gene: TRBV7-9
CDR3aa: CASLYEGYTDTQYF

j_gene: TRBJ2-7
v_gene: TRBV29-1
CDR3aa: CSVAGGDSYEQYF

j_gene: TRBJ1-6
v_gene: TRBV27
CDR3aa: CASRLTVAGNSPLHF

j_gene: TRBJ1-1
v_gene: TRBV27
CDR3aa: CASTITGQGRNTEAFF

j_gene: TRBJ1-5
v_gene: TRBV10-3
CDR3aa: CATTGGTNQPQHF

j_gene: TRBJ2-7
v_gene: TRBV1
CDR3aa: CTSPGASGGTPYEQYF

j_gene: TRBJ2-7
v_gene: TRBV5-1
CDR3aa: CASSGMSGTSATGWDEQYF

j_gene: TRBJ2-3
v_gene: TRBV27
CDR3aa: CASSPTGLPTDTQYF

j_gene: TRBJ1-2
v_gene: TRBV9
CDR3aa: CASGQGARGYTF

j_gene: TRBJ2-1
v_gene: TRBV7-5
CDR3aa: CARSFLPTVSRRNEQFF

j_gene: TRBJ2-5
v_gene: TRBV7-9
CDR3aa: CASSQAGAGETQYF

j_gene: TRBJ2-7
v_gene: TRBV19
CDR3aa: CASSIDKGYEQYF

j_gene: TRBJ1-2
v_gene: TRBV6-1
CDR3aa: CASSESGQGADGYTF

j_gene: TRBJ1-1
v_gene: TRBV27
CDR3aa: CASSLGQGAEAFF

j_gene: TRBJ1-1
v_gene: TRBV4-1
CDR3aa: CASSQEAGGRTEAFF

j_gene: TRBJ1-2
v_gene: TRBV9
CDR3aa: CASSSSGDSYGYTF

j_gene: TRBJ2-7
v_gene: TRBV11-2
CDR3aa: CASSGNMDLVAHEQYF

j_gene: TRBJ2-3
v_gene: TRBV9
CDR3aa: CASSEFGADTQYF

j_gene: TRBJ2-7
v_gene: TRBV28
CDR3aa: CASSSHPGTDYEQYF

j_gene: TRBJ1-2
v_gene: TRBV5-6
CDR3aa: CASSSAGLVPDRLYGYTF

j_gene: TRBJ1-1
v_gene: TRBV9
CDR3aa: CASSVTGLTEAFF

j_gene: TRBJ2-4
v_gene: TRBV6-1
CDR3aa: CASSEGLIAKNIQYF

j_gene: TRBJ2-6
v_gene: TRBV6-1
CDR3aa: CASSITGAGANVLTF

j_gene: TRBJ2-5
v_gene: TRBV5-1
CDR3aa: CASSSEPPAGLAIETQYF

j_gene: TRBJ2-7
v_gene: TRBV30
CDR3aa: CAWSTLAGGGYEQYF

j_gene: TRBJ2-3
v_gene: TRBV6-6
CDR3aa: CASTSGMDFPDTQYF

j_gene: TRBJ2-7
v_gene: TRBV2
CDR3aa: CAYIGFSYEQYF

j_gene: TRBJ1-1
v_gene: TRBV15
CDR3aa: CATSRPRPGHTEAFF

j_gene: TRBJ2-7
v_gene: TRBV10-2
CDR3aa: CASETSGSWNEQYF

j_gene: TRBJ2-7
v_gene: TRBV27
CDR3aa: CASSLKGEAYEQYF

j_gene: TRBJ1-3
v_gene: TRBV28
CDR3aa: CASRHGAYGNTIYF

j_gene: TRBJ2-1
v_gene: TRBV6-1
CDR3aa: CASSVLVGPAYNEQFF